This TCR beta chain originates from a study of blood T cell repertoires in COVID-19. As for the study in general: Sample material is recorded as cDNA or gDNA derived from T cells, B-cell-depleted T cells, or PBMCs.

Per the original data handling: Amplification from reference gene primers served as the basis for estimated nucleated cell counts. The repertoire was sequenced with immunoSEQ multiplex PCR; TCRdb's copy has only in-frame clones and lacks some. V, J and clone size are those of that table, while D and trimming were read from the DNA. The top ten hold around 9.9% of the sample, which has about 76,000 clones, about 88% seen once. Only a few counts were recorded for this clone. The germline V gene has CDR1 MNHEY and CDR2 SMNVEV (reference sequence). V lost 5 bases, J lost 6 bases, and 13 bases lay in between. This CDR3 has 14 amino acids.

This TCR was recovered from a man aged 55 to 70 with COVID-19, enrolled during active disease. This chain uses TRBV27 with TRBJ2-2, with D tentatively TRBD2 (6 bases). The specimen sequenced was peripheral blood. DNA for the CDR3: TGTGCCAGCAGTCTGGGACTCCTCCCCGGGGAGCTGTTTTTT. Amino acid sequence: CASSLGLLPGELFF.